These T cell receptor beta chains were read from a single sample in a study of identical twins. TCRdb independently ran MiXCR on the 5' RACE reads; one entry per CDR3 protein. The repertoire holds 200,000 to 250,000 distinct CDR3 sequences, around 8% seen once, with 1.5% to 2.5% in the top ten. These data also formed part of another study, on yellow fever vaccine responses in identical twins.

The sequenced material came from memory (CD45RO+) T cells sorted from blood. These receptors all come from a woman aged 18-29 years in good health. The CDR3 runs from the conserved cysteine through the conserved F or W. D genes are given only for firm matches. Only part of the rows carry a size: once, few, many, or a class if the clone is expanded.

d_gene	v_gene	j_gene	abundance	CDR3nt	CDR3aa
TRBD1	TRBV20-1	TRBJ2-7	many	TGCAGTGCCAGTTTTGGGACAGGGATAGTACGGGAGCAGTACTTC	CSASFGTGIVREQYF
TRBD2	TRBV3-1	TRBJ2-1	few	TGTGCCAGCAGCCATTTAACGGGGGGGTACAATGAGCAGTTCTTC	CASSHLTGGYNEQFF
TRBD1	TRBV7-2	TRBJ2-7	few	TGTGCCAGCAGCGACAGGGGACAGCCTTACGAGCAGTACTTC	CASSDRGQPYEQYF
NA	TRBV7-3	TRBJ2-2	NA	TGTGCCAGCAGCTTAGACGCGGGTGCGAGCACCGGGGAGCTGTTTTTT	CASSLDAGASTGELFF
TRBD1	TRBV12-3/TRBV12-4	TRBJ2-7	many	TGTGCCAGCAGTTTAGCAGGGGGCCGGTACGAGCAGTACTTC	CASSLAGGRYEQYF
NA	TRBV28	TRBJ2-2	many	TGTGCCAGCAGTTATACGGGTTCTGGGGAGCTGTTTTTT	CASSYTGSGELFF
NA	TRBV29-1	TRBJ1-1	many	TGCAGCGTTGATGGGGGGCGACTCCGGGTGGGCACTGAAGCTTTCTTT	CSVDGGRLRVGTEAFF
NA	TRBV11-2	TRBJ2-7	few	TGTGCCAGCAGCTTAGGTCCGGGGAAGGGCTACGAGCAGTACTTC	CASSLGPGKGYEQYF
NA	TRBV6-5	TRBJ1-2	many	TGTGCCAGCAGTTACTCTCCACACACTTTATCTGTAGCGCCCGGTGGCTACACCTTC	CASSYSPHTLSVAPGGYTF
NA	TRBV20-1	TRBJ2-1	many	TGCAGTGCTAGAGGGGGGGCCGCTAATGAGCAGTTCTTC	CSARGGAANEQFF